This T cell receptor beta chain came from a study of identical twins. TCRdb itself ran the 5' RACE reads through MiXCR, one entry per CDR3 protein. Of about 810,000 distinct CDR3 sequences in the sample, 12% were seen once. Germline CDR1 DFQATT, CDR2 SNEGSKA (reference sequence). There are 13 residues in the CDR3. Trimming shortened V by 6 bases and J by 0 bases, and 10 bases separated the two germline ends. Study observations and caveats: There was more out-of-frame TCR alpha sharing in monozygotic twins than models estimated.

On this clonotype: Its antigen is unknown.

These data also formed part of another study, on yellow fever vaccine responses in identical twins.

The chain uses TRBV20-1 and TRBJ2-3, with D possibly matching TRBD1 (6 bases). The sequence came from a woman under 30 in good health. The material sequenced was PBMCs. CDR3 in DNA: TGCAGTGCGGGCAGGGGCAGCACAGATACGCAGTATTTT. Its protein product is CSAGRGSTDTQYF.